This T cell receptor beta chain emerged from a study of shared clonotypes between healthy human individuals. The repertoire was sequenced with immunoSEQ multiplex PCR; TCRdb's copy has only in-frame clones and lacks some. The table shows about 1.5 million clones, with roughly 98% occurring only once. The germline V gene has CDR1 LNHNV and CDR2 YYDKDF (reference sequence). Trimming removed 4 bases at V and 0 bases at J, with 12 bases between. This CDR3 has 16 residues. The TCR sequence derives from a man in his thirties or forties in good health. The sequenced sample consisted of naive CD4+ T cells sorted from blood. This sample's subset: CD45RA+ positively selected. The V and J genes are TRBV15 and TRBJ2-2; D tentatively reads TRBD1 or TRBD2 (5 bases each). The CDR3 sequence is CATSKLGTSNTGELFF. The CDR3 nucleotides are TGTGCCACCAGCAAACTAGGGACGTCGAACACCGGGGAGCTGTTTTTT.